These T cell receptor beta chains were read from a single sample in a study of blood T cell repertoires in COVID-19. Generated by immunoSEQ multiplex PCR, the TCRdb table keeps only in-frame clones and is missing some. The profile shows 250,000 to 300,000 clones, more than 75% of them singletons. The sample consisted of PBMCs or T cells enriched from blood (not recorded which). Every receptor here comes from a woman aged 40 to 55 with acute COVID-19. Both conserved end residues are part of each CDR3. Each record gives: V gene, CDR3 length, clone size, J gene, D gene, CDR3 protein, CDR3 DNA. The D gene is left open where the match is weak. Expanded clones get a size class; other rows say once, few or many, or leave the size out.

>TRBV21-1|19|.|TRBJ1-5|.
CASRKKRGRSGQGNQPQHF
TGTGCCAGCAGGAAAAAACGGGGGAGGTCGGGACAGGGTAATCAGCCCCAGCATTTT
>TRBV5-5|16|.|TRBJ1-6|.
CASSRLRQLEASPLHF
TGTGCCAGCAGCAGACTTCGACAGCTTGAAGCTTCACCCCTCCACTTT
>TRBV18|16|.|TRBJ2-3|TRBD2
CASSPPGLADTDTQYF
TGTGCCAGCTCACCACCGGGACTAGCGGACACAGATACGCAGTATTTT
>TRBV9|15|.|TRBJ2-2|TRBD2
CASSGRGAVGRELFF
TGTGCCAGCAGCGGGCGGGGGGCAGTAGGCCGGGAGCTGTTTTTT
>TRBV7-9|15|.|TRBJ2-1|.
CASSLDSRPGGIQFF
TGTGCCAGCAGCTTAGACTCGCGCCCGGGGGGCATTCAGTTCTTC
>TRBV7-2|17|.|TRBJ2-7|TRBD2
CASSPRGASGYSYEQYF
TGTGCCAGCAGCCCGAGAGGGGCTAGCGGTTACTCCTACGAGCAGTACTTC
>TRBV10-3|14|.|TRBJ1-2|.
CAISSSPGVGGYTF
TGTGCCATCAGTTCCTCCCCGGGGGTGGGTGGCTACACCTTC
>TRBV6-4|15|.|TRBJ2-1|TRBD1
CASSADREGNNEQFF
TGTGCCAGCAGCGCCGACAGGGAAGGCAACAATGAGCAGTTCTTC
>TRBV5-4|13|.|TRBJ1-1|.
CASSLIQGPEAFF
TGTGCCAGCAGCTTAATACAGGGTCCTGAAGCTTTCTTT
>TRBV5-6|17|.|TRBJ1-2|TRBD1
CASSPTFGTGMWDGYTF
TGTGCCAGCAGCCCAACTTTTGGGACAGGGATGTGGGATGGCTACACCTTC
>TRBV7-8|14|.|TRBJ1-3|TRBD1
CASRTGGSGNTIYF
TGTGCCAGCAGAACAGGGGGCTCTGGAAACACCATATATTTT
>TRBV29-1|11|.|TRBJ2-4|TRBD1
CSGQGSNIQYF
TGCAGCGGACAGGGTTCGAACATTCAGTACTTC
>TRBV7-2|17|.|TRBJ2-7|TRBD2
CASSLVGGLAGGYEQYF
TGTGCCAGCAGCTTAGTTGGAGGGTTAGCGGGTGGGTACGAGCAGTACTTC
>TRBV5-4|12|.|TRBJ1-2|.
CASSPTGYGYTF
TGTGCCAGCAGCCCCACCGGCTATGGCTACACCTTC
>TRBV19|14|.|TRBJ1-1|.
CASSVTTMNTEAFF
TGTGCCAGTAGTGTGACAACAATGAACACTGAAGCTTTCTTT
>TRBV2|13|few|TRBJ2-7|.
CASSGQTPYEQYF
TGTGCCAGCAGTGGACAGACCCCCTACGAGCAGTACTTC
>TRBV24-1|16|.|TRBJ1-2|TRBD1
CATSDDRGSANYGYTF
TGTGCCACCAGTGACGACAGGGGTTCAGCTAACTATGGCTACACCTTC
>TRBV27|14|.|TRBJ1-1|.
CASRGRGMNTEAFF
TGTGCCAGCAGGGGGCGTGGGATGAACACTGAAGCTTTCTTT
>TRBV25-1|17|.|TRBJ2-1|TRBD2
CASSPALLSGSYNEQFF
TGTGCCAGCAGTCCAGCCCTCCTCAGCGGGAGCTACAATGAGCAGTTCTTC
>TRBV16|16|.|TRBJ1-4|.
CASSRRTGSANEKLFF
TGTGCCAGCAGCCGCCGAACAGGGTCGGCTAATGAAAAACTGTTTTTT
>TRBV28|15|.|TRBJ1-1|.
CASKSGSTMNTEAFF
TGTGCCAGCAAGTCAGGGTCTACCATGAACACTGAAGCTTTCTTT
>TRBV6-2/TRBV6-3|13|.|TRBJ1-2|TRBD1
CASSSGQNYGYTF
TGTGCCAGCAGTTCGGGACAGAACTATGGCTACACCTTC